Each of the 32 T cell receptor beta chains below was sequenced from the same sample in a study of blood T cell repertoires in COVID-19. Assay: immunoSEQ multiplex PCR; the TCRdb copy retains only in-frame clones and omits some. The sample holds fewer than 250,000 clones, roughly 80% seen once. Material: peripheral blood. All receptors derive from a man aged 55 to 70 with acute or convalescent COVID-19.

The chain carries TRBV19 and TRBJ1-5; perhaps TRBD1 as D (6 bases). The CDR3 runs 18 residues. The V end lost 5 bases, the J end lost 2 bases, and 22 bases lay between the germline ends. Germline V lookup: CDR1 LNHDA, CDR2 SQIVND (reference sequence). This CDR3 is CASSLFQGPIYRNQPQHF. For the CDR3, the DNA is TGTGCCAGTAGTCTCTTCCAGGGGCCTATATATCGCAATCAGCCCCAGCATTTT.

This chain links TRBV28 with TRBJ2-2; 9 bases are shared with TRBD2. Looked up from germline, CDR1 is MDHEN and CDR2 is SYDVKM. Trimming removed 11 bases from V and 1 base from J; junction bases left unmatched: 5. The CDR3 is made up of 14 amino acids. The CDR3 reads CARPRGGNTGELFF. The CDR3 DNA sequence: TGTGCCCGCCCGCGGGGGGGGAACACCGGGGAGCTGTTTTTT.

The chain joins TRBV5-1 to TRBJ2-2; 8 bases are shared with TRBD1. In germline, CDR1 is SGHRS, CDR2 YFSETQ. V trimming: 4 bases; J trimming: 4 bases; junction bases outside the gene matches: 6. CDR3 size: 15 residues. CDR3 amino acids: CASSRTGFGTGELFF. The CDR3 DNA follows: TGCGCCAGCAGCAGGACAGGGTTCGGCACCGGGGAGCTGTTTTTT. The full variable domain, rest sourced from reference TRBV5-1 and TRBJ2-2, is KAGVTQTPRYLIKTRGQQVTLSCSPISGHRSVSWYQQTPGQGLQFLFEYFSETQRNKGNFPGRFSGRQFSNSRSEMNVSTLELGDSALYLCASSRTGFGTGELFFGEGSRLTVL.

The chain combines TRBV9 with TRBJ2-2; 10 bases align to TRBD2. CDR1 and CDR2 (germline): SGDLS, YYNGEE. The trim removed 0 bases at V and 2 bases at J, leaving 1 base unmatched. This CDR3 comprises 16 residues. In nucleotides, the CDR3 is TGTGCCAGCAGCGTAGTAGCGGGAGGAAACACCGGGGAGCTGTTTTTT. Translating it yields CASSVVAGGNTGELFF.

In its sample, this clone was seen once. This chain connects TRBV7-2 to TRBJ1-2; tentative D call: TRBD1 (6 bases). CDR3 length: 13 amino acids. The germline V and J ends were trimmed by 6 bases and 7 bases, with 15 bases remaining between them. Germline loops: CDR1 SGHTA, CDR2 FQGNSA. This CDR3 is CASSKGAGAGYTF. The DNA of the CDR3 is TGTGCCAGCAGTAAAGGGGCGGGGGCTGGCTACACCTTC.

This clone was picked up one time. The chain links TRBV2 to TRBJ1-3; 8 bases are shared with TRBD1. The germline V gene has CDR1 SNHLY and CDR2 FYNNEI. J lost 5 bases, V lost 3 bases, and 3 bases had no gene match. This CDR3 is 14 amino acids long. Written as DNA, the CDR3 is TGTGCCAGCAGTGATCAGGGGGCGAGAAACACCATATATTTT. Its protein is CASSDQGARNTIYF.

J is TRBJ1-2 and V is TRBV6-5; 12 bases agree with TRBD1. The V gene's germline CDR1 is MNHEY and CDR2 SVGAGI. This CDR3 contains 15 residues. V trimming: 2 bases; J trimming: 8 bases; junction bases outside the gene matches: 6. The CDR3, as DNA: TGTGCCAGCAGTTACGGGGGGACAGGGGGCGCCGGCTACACCTTC. This codes for CASSYGGTGGAGYTF.

The V call is TRBV7-9, the J call TRBJ2-1; 7 positions agree with TRBD1. Germline CDR1 SEHNR, CDR2 FQNEAQ (reference sequence). Trimming took 5 bases from V and 7 from J; bases not matched to a gene: 11. The CDR3 totals 15 residues. CDR3 sequence reads: CASSTFKGAGNEQFF. The CDR3 nucleotides read TGTGCCAGCAGCACGTTCAAGGGGGCGGGTAATGAGCAGTTCTTC.

V and J are TRBV5-4 and TRBJ2-5; TRBD2 matches at 9 bases. J gave up 2 bases and V 4 bases, and 6 bases lay outside the gene matches. In germline, CDR1 is SGHNT, CDR2 YYREEE (reference sequence). The length of the CDR3 is 15 residues. CDR3: CASSLSGGNQETQYF. DNA of the CDR3: TGTGCCAGCAGCCTCAGCGGGGGGAATCAAGAGACCCAGTACTTC.

The J gene is TRBJ2-1, the V gene TRBV4-2, with TRBD2 matching 11 bases. This CDR3 region has 18 residues. Germline V gene sequence: CDR1 LGHNA, CDR2 YNFKEQ. Trimming took 1 base from V and 2 from J; bases not matched to a gene: 7. The CDR3 DNA reads as TGTGCCAGCAGCCAAGTTAGCGGGAGGGAAGGTCCCTACAATGAGCAGTTCTTC. This translates into CASSQVSGREGPYNEQFF.

CDR3 region: CASSFGLAGEQGEQYF. The CDR3 DNA sequence: TGTGCCAGTAGTTTCGGACTAGCGGGAGAGCAGGGGGAGCAGTACTTC. The chain has TRBV19 and TRBJ2-7; 13 positions agree with TRBD2. V lost 5 bases and J lost 7; bases outside the gene matches: 11. Germline lookup yields CDR1 LNHDA and CDR2 SQIVND (reference sequence). The CDR3 runs 16 residues.

This clone was recorded a few times. The V and J genes are TRBV5-6 and TRBJ2-1, with a weak D call TRBD2 (7 bases). Trimming shortened V by 0 bases and J by 6 bases, and 13 bases separated the two germline ends. This CDR3 contains 15 residues. The germline CDR1 and CDR2 sequences are SGHDT and YYEEEE. This chain's CDR3 is CASSLDEGGLNEQFF. CDR3 DNA: TGTGCCAGCAGCTTGGACGAGGGGGGGCTCAATGAGCAGTTCTTC.

The rearrangement uses TRBV30 and TRBJ2-7; the D is unclear. CDR3 length equals 16 residues. Trimming pared 1 base from V and 3 bases from J, leaving 19 bases between. Looked up from germline, CDR1 is GTSNPN and CDR2 is SVGIG (reference sequence). The DNA of the CDR3 is TGTGCCTGGAGTGACCAGACCCAAGCCAGGCGCTACGAGCAGTACTTC. Protein sequence: CAWSDQTQARRYEQYF.

This clone turned up a few times. The chain employs TRBV6-5 and TRBJ2-1, with 7 bases matching TRBD2. Germline CDR1 reads MNHEY; CDR2 reads SVGAGI. V shed 2 bases, J shed 8 bases, and the junction held 9 bases outside the gene matches. This CDR3 is 15 amino acids long. CDR3 region: CASSYGSARGDEQFF. For the CDR3, the DNA is TGTGCCAGCAGTTACGGTAGCGCCCGGGGGGATGAGCAGTTCTTC.

The rearrangement joins TRBV6-5 to TRBJ1-6; 9 nucleotides align to TRBD1. V dropped 1 base and J dropped 10; count of bases not matched to a gene: 5. Germline V gene lookup returns CDR1 MNHEY and CDR2 SVGAGI. The CDR3 is 15 residues long. DNA for the CDR3: TGTGCCAGCAGTTACTGGGGACAGGGAGGCTCACCCCTCCACTTT. Translated: CASSYWGQGGSPLHF.

The genes are TRBV3-1 (or the pseudogene TRBV3-2) and TRBJ2-1; no definite D call. Per the germline V gene, CDR1 is LGHDT and CDR2 is YNNKEL (reference sequence). Trimming took off 4 bases at V and 9 bases at J, with 10 bases between the two ends. The CDR3 length is 12 residues. The CDR3 bases are TGTGCCAGCAGCCGGCTCGCTGGTGAGCAGTTCTTC. Its translation is CASSRLAGEQFF.

This clone was recorded once. The chain employs TRBV19 and TRBJ1-1, with D possibly matching TRBD1 (6 bases). There are 15 residues in the CDR3. From germline, CDR1 is LNHDA and CDR2 SQIVND (reference sequence). V lost 5 bases and J lost 2, with 15 bases in between. This CDR3 is CASSPHWTANTEAFF. CDR3 nucleotide sequence: TGTGCCAGTAGTCCTCACTGGACAGCCAACACTGAAGCTTTCTTT.

The V call is TRBV9, the J call TRBJ1-5, with 10 bases identical to TRBD1. V gave up 3 bases and J gave up 0 bases; unmatched junction bases: 3. Looked up from germline, CDR1 is SGDLS and CDR2 is YYNGEE. The CDR3 is made up of 16 amino acids. CDR3 region: CASSAGTGDSNQPQHF. The DNA for the CDR3 is TGTGCCAGCAGCGCCGGGACAGGGGATAGCAATCAGCCCCAGCATTTT.

The rearrangement links TRBV5-1 to TRBJ2-5; D is possibly TRBD2 (6 bases). Trimming shortened V by 2 bases and J by 5 bases, and 10 bases separated the two germline ends. The CDR3 covers 13 residues. Per the germline V gene, CDR1 is SGHRS and CDR2 is YFSETQ. The CDR3 loop is CASSLAGGETQYF. The CDR3 bases are TGCGCCAGCAGCTTAGCGGGTGGGGAGACCCAGTACTTC.

The chain couples TRBV10-2 to TRBJ1-5, with a weak D call TRBD1 (5 bases). Trimming cost V 2 bases and J 4 bases, with 9 bases left between them. The CDR3 length is 14 residues. CDR1 WSHSY and CDR2 SAAADI come from the germline V gene. CDR3 sequence reads: CASSETNRNQPQHF. The CDR3 DNA is TGCGCCAGCAGTGAGACGAACAGGAATCAGCCCCAGCATTTT.

The J gene is TRBJ2-1, the V gene TRBV7-9, with D perhaps matching TRBD2 (6 bases). CDR1 is SEHNR and CDR2 is FQNEAQ in the germline V gene (reference sequence). The germline V and J ends were trimmed by 5 bases and 7 bases, with 18 bases remaining between them. The CDR3 has 15 amino acids. CDR3 in DNA: TGTGCCAGCAGCCCAAGGGGCCTAGCGTGGAATGAGCAGTTCTTC. Encoded protein: CASSPRGLAWNEQFF.

CDR3 sequence reads: CASSPGQPREKLFF. CDR3 nucleotides: TGCGCCAGCAGCCCGGGACAACCTCGAGAAAAACTGTTTTTT. The V and J genes are TRBV5-1 and TRBJ1-4; a possible D gene is TRBD1 (6 bases). CDR3 size: 14 residues. The germline CDR1 and CDR2 sequences are SGHRS and YFSETQ. The ends were cut back, 4 bases at V and 8 bases at J, with 15 bases in the middle.

This sequence joins TRBV6-5 and TRBJ1-5; 7 nucleotides line up with TRBD1. V lost 6 bases and J lost 2; bases outside the gene matches: 7. The CDR3 spans 15 residues. Per germline, CDR1 MNHEY and CDR2 SVGAGI. The CDR3 DNA is TGTGCCAGCAGAAGACAGGGAGTAGGCAATCAGCCCCAGCATTTT. Residues: CASRRQGVGNQPQHF.

The rearrangement joins TRBV4-2 to TRBJ2-1; 8 bases match TRBD2. CDR1 LGHNA and CDR2 YNFKEQ come from the germline V gene. Trimming cost V 1 base and J 15 bases; bases outside gene matches: 8. The CDR3 contains 13 residues. Written as DNA, the CDR3 is TGTGCCAGCAGCCAAGTTACAGCGGGGGCCGCGTTCTTC. Translation gives CASSQVTAGAAFF.

This sequence joins TRBV9 and TRBJ2-7, with D perhaps matching TRBD1 (6 bases). V lost 4 bases, J lost 3 bases, and 14 bases lay in between. The CDR3 extends over 14 amino acids. CDR1 and CDR2 (germline): SGDLS, YYNGEE. The CDR3: CASSFRTGYYEQYF. CDR3 sequence (DNA): TGTGCCAGCAGCTTCCGTACAGGGTACTACGAGCAGTACTTC.

The chain couples TRBV6-1 to TRBJ2-3; a possible D gene is TRBD1 (6 bases). The V gene's germline CDR1 is MNHNS and CDR2 SASEGT. The germline V and J ends were trimmed by 1 base and 2 bases, with 16 bases remaining between them. This CDR3 is 17 amino acids long. CDR3 loop: CASSEVSGGGPTDTQYF. In nucleotides, the CDR3 is TGTGCCAGCAGTGAAGTGTCGGGTGGGGGCCCCACAGATACGCAGTATTTT.

CDR3 coding DNA: TGTGCCAGCAGCCAGGCGGGGGAGGGGGTCTACGAGCAGTACTTC. Encoded protein: CASSQAGEGVYEQYF. The V call is TRBV9, the J call TRBJ2-7; TRBD2 is a possible D gene (7 bases). CDR1 and CDR2 from the germline V gene are SGDLS and YYNGEE. The CDR3 has 15 amino acids. V dropped 4 bases and J dropped 3 bases, with 17 bases sitting between them.

This clone has a handful of counts. The chain is built from TRBV28 and TRBJ1-2, with 8 bases lining up with TRBD1. The CDR3 runs 13 residues. CDR1 is MDHEN, CDR2 SYDVKM, per germline. V shed 4 bases, J shed 3 bases, and the junction held 1 base outside the gene matches. This chain's CDR3 is CASSSGQDYGYTF. The DNA for the CDR3 is TGTGCCAGCAGTTCGGGACAGGACTATGGCTACACCTTC.

This clone was counted once. J is TRBJ2-7 and V is TRBV6-5; 13 nucleotides match TRBD2. J was trimmed by 2 bases and V by 2 bases; bases with no gene match: 3. The V gene's germline CDR1 is MNHEY and CDR2 SVGAGI. The CDR3 totals 16 residues. The CDR3 is CASSYGTSGETYEQYF. The DNA of the CDR3 is TGTGCCAGCAGTTACGGGACTAGCGGGGAAACCTACGAGCAGTACTTC.

This chain connects TRBV19 to TRBJ1-5, with D possibly being TRBD1 (5 bases). The CDR3 has 17 amino acids. Trimming cost V 3 bases and J 0 bases, with 15 bases left between them. In germline, CDR1 is LNHDA, CDR2 SQIVND (reference sequence). For the CDR3, the DNA is TGTGCCAGTAGTATTTCTCGACAGATTTATAGCAATCAGCCCCAGCATTTT. This translates into CASSISRQIYSNQPQHF.

This clone occurred once. The CDR3: CASSRDRDQPQHF. As DNA, the CDR3 is TGTGCCAGTAGCCGGGACAGGGATCAGCCCCAGCATTTT. This rearrangement joins TRBV19 to TRBJ1-5; 9 bases are shared with TRBD1. J gave up 5 bases and V 6 bases, and 2 bases lay outside the gene matches. The CDR3 contains 13 residues. CDR1 is LNHDA, CDR2 SQIVND, per germline (reference sequence).

This sequence joins TRBV4-3 and TRBJ1-5; the D is unclear. The CDR3 contains 16 residues. The germline V gene has CDR1 LGHNA and CDR2 YSLEER. Trimming stripped 3 bases from V and 6 bases from J, with 18 bases between. Written as DNA, the CDR3 is TGCGCCAGCAGCCACACCTTGGGCGGGGTGGCTCAGCCCCAGCATTTT. Its translation: CASSHTLGGVAQPQHF.